Below, 26 T cell receptor beta chains from the same sample are listed, as sequenced in a study of T cell responses to AZD1222 COVID-19 vaccine. Measured with immunoSEQ multiplex PCR; TCRdb has only the in-frame clones, and not every one. Of 70,000 to 100,000 clones in the sample, over 75% were seen once. The specimen comprised peripheral blood, sampled 28 days after the second AZD1222 dose. These receptors originate from an adult who received the AZD1222 COVID-19 vaccine.

This rearrangement joins TRBV10-2 to TRBJ2-7; TRBD1 agrees at 9 bases. Unmatched junction bases numbered 3, after V lost 8 bases and J lost 1 base. The germline gives CDR1 WSHSY, CDR2 SAAADI. This CDR3 has 13 residues. CDR3 region: CASRTGESYEQYF. As DNA, the CDR3 is TGCGCCAGCCGGACAGGGGAATCCTACGAGCAGTACTTC.

The CDR3 DNA sequence: TGTGCCAGCAGCCCGGACAGGGGGCGAGGCTACACCTTC. Its protein is CASSPDRGRGYTF. The chain carries TRBV7-8 and TRBJ1-2, with 11 bases lining up with TRBD1. Germline V gene lookup returns CDR1 SGHVS and CDR2 FQNEAQ. The CDR3 is made up of 13 amino acids. Trimming took 5 bases from V and 8 from J; bases not matched to a gene: 4.

In its sample, this clone was seen once. This chain links TRBV11-1 with TRBJ1-3; possible D gene TRBD1, 6 bases. The V end lost 5 bases, the J end lost 2 bases, and 16 bases lay between the germline ends. CDR3 length equals 16 residues. The germline V gene encodes CDR1 SGHAT and CDR2 FQDESV (reference sequence). CDR3 loop: CASSRGRGGPGNTIYF. The CDR3 nucleotides are TGTGCCAGCAGCCGGGGAAGAGGGGGACCTGGAAACACCATATATTTT.

This clone was counted once. This rearrangement joins TRBV7-2 to TRBJ2-5; maybe TRBD2 (5 bases). The CDR3 loop spans 15 amino acids. V was clipped by 4 bases and J by 2 bases, with 14 bases between them. Germline values: CDR1 SGHTA, CDR2 FQGNSA. CDR3 protein: CASSSPGPGQETQYF. The CDR3 region has the DNA TGTGCCAGCAGCTCGCCCGGACCGGGACAAGAGACCCAGTACTTC.

This chain links TRBV19 with TRBJ1-5; D is undetermined. CDR3 length: 11 residues. Trimming took 4 bases from V and 5 from J, leaving 3 bases between them. Germline lookup yields CDR1 LNHDA and CDR2 SQIVND (reference sequence). As DNA, the CDR3 is TGTGCCAGTAGTAAAGATCAGCCCCAGCATTTT. It is translated as CASSKDQPQHF. Drawing the rest from reference TRBV19 and TRBJ1-5, the complete variable domain is DGGITQSPKYLFRKEGQNVTLSCEQNLNHDAMYWYRQDPGQGLRLIYYSQIVNDFQKGDIAEGYSVSREKKESFPLTVTSAQKNPTAFYLCASSKDQPQHFGDGTRLSIL.

The chain employs TRBV19 and TRBJ1-1; TRBD1 aligns across 10 bases. The J segment lost 4 bases and the V segment lost 5 bases, leaving 4 bases of the junction unmatched. The CDR3 extends over 14 amino acids. Germline lookup yields CDR1 LNHDA and CDR2 SQIVND (reference sequence). The CDR3 reads CASSSRTGGTEAFF. CDR3 DNA: TGTGCCAGTAGTTCCCGGACAGGGGGCACTGAAGCTTTCTTT.

This clone occurred once. J is TRBJ1-2 and V is TRBV29-1, with 7 positions matching TRBD1. The germline gives CDR1 SQVTM, CDR2 ANQGSEA. Trimming cost V 7 bases and J 0 bases; bases outside gene matches: 5. There are 13 residues in the CDR3. CDR3 sequence reads: CSARDRTNYGYTF. The CDR3 bases are TGCAGCGCCAGGGACAGAACTAACTATGGCTACACCTTC.

The rearrangement links TRBV7-9 to TRBJ1-6; possible D gene TRBD1, 5 bases. Germline lookup yields CDR1 SEHNR and CDR2 FQNEAQ (reference sequence). V was pared by 1 base and J by 10 bases, with 11 bases between. This CDR3 contains 14 residues. CDR3 amino acids: CASSLGGFGSPLHF. The CDR3 DNA reads TGTGCCAGCAGCTTAGGGGGGTTTGGGTCACCCCTCCACTTT.

This clone was recorded only once. The CDR3 region has the DNA TGTGCCAGCAGCAAACAAGAGACCCAGTACTTC. Its protein product is CASSKQETQYF. This chain uses TRBV5-4 with TRBJ2-5; no clear D. Trimming left V 4 bases short and J 2 bases short, with 3 bases between. The CDR3 length is 11 residues. The germline CDR1 and CDR2 sequences are SGHNT and YYREEE (reference sequence).

V gene TRBV29-1 combines with J gene TRBJ2-7; D possibly corresponds to TRBD2 (5 bases). The CDR3 spans 12 residues. V lost 7 bases and J 3 bases, leaving 13 bases between the germline ends. The germline V gene has CDR1 SQVTM and CDR2 ANQGSEA. Here the CDR3 reads CSGSVGDYEQYF. The CDR3 nucleotides read TGCAGCGGGAGTGTCGGGGACTACGAGCAGTACTTC.

CDR3 DNA: TGTGCCATCAGTGATGGCGGGACTTCGGATAATTCACCCCTCCACTTT. Protein sequence: CAISDGGTSDNSPLHF. This rearrangement joins TRBV10-3 to TRBJ1-6; tentative D call: TRBD1 (5 bases). The V gene's germline CDR1 is ENHRY and CDR2 SYGVKD. The ends were cut back, 3 bases at V and 5 bases at J, with 14 bases in the middle. The CDR3 extends over 16 amino acids.

The rearrangement links TRBV11-3 to TRBJ2-1; tentatively, D is TRBD1 or TRBD2 (5 bases each). V was pared by 1 base and J by 6 bases, with 10 bases between. The CDR3 extends over 14 amino acids. Germline V lookup: CDR1 SGHNT, CDR2 YENEEA. The CDR3 loop is CASSLVRGSNEQFF. In DNA form, the CDR3 reads TGTGCCAGCAGCTTAGTACGGGGCTCCAATGAGCAGTTCTTC.

V gene TRBV3-1 (or the pseudogene TRBV3-2) combines with J gene TRBJ2-7, with D unclear. The V end lost 6 bases, the J end lost 0 bases, and 12 bases lay between the germline ends. The germline gives CDR1 LGHDT, CDR2 YNNKEL (reference sequence). CDR3 length: 14 amino acids. As DNA, the CDR3 is TGTGCCAGCAGTGAGGTAGGACGCTCCTACGAGCAGTACTTC. Its protein product is CASSEVGRSYEQYF.

The J gene is TRBJ2-2, the V gene TRBV5-1; D not certain. The CDR3 contains 13 residues. Germline loops: CDR1 SGHRS, CDR2 YFSETQ. Trimming shortened V by 0 bases and J by 9 bases, and 9 bases separated the two germline ends. The CDR3, as DNA: TGCGCCAGCAGCTTGGGTCCGGCTTGGGAGCTGTTTTTT. It translates to CASSLGPAWELFF.

The gene calls are TRBV5-4 and TRBJ1-6, with D possibly matching TRBD1 (5 bases). CDR1 and CDR2 (germline): SGHNT, YYREEE (reference sequence). The CDR3 is 16 residues long. The germline V and J ends were trimmed by 0 bases and 9 bases, with 16 bases remaining between them. DNA of the CDR3: TGTGCCAGCAGCTTGGATCTGGACACGGATGTTTCACCCCTCCACTTT. Encoded protein: CASSLDLDTDVSPLHF. The whole variable domain, filled in from reference TRBV5-4 and TRBJ1-6, reads ETGVTQSPTHLIKTRGQQVTLRCSSQSGHNTVSWYQQALGQGPQFIFQYYREEENGRGNFPPRFSGLQFPNYSSELNVNALELDDSALYLCASSLDLDTDVSPLHFGNGTRLTVT.

This sequence joins TRBV12-3 or TRBV12-4 and TRBJ1-6; D remains ambiguous. Trimming removed 6 bases at V and 9 bases at J, with 12 bases between. The CDR3 loop spans 13 amino acids. CDR3 sequence: CASRPDPGSPLHF. The CDR3 nucleotides read TGTGCCAGCAGACCCGACCCTGGTTCACCCCTCCACTTT.

The rearrangement uses TRBV28 and TRBJ2-7; 8 bases are shared with TRBD2. The CDR3 totals 13 residues. The V gene end was trimmed by 7 bases and the J gene end by 6 bases; junction bases not matched to a gene: 8. Germline V gene sequence: CDR1 MDHEN, CDR2 SYDVKM. The CDR3 nucleotides are TGTGCCAGCATCTCCGGGGGGGTCCGCGAGCAGTACTTC. Protein sequence: CASISGGVREQYF.

This chain uses TRBV11-2 with TRBJ1-1; maybe TRBD1 (5 bases). CDR3 size: 14 residues. Trimming stripped 4 bases from V and 2 bases from J, with 11 bases between. Germline V gives CDR1 SGHAT, CDR2 FQNNGV. CDR3 loop: CASSYKQENTEAFF. The CDR3, as DNA: TGTGCCAGCAGCTACAAACAGGAAAACACTGAAGCTTTCTTT.

In this sample, this clone turned up a few times. The gene calls are TRBV12-3 or TRBV12-4 and TRBJ1-2; no firm D call. CDR3 length: 12 amino acids. V gave up 6 bases and J gave up 2 bases, with 7 bases separating them. For the CDR3, the DNA is TGTGCCAGCAGCCGGGCGAACTATGGCTACACCTTC. As protein: CASSRANYGYTF.

The chain employs TRBV7-8 and TRBJ1-5, with 8 bases matching TRBD1. After removal of 4 bases from V and 8 bases from J, the junction contained 13 bases not matched to a gene. The CDR3 contains 16 residues. Germline V CDR1 and CDR2: SGHVS, FQNEAQ. As DNA, the CDR3 is TGTGCCAGCAGCTCCCCGGACAGGGCACCAACAGAGCCCCAGCATTTT. This translates into CASSSPDRAPTEPQHF. Using reference TRBV7-8 and TRBJ1-5 for the parts outside the CDR3, the full variable domain is GAGVSQSPRYKVAKRGQDVALRCDPISGHVSLFWYQQALGQGPEFLTYFQNEAQLDKSGLPSDRFFAERPEGSVSTLKIQRTQQEDSAVYLCASSSPDRAPTEPQHFGDGTRLSIL.

In its sample, this clone was seen a few times. The V gene is TRBV7-3, the J gene TRBJ2-2, with a possible D match to TRBD1 (6 bases). Germline V lookup: CDR1 SGHTA, CDR2 FQGTGA. Deletions cut 5 bases from V and 3 bases from J, with 16 bases between. The CDR3 loop spans 16 amino acids. In nucleotides, the CDR3 is TGTGCCAGCAGCCCTGTCAGGGGAAAAGACACCGGGGAGCTGTTTTTT. It is translated as CASSPVRGKDTGELFF. Based on the CDR3 plus reference TRBV7-3 and TRBJ2-2, the full variable domain is GAGVSQTPSNKVTEKGKYVELRCDPISGHTALYWYRQSLGQGPEFLIYFQGTGAADDSGLPNDRFFAVRPEGSVSTLKIQRTERGDSAVYLCASSPVRGKDTGELFFGEGSRLTVL.

Details on this clone: Compared with germline, one end of the junction differs, possibly owing to a read error. The J gene is TRBJ1-2, the V gene TRBV30; possibly TRBD1 for D (5 bases). Germline V gene lookup returns CDR1 GTSNPN and CDR2 SVGIG (reference sequence). The length of the CDR3 is 14 residues. CDR3 in amino acids: CAWSVGAPKYGYTF. CDR3 sequence (DNA): TGTGCCTGGAGTGTTGGGGCTCCTAAATATGGCTACACCTTC.

The chain links TRBV20-1 to TRBJ2-2, with D tentatively TRBD2 (6 bases). Germline V gene data show CDR1 as DFQATT and CDR2 as SNEGSKA (reference sequence). The V gene lost 6 bases and the J gene lost 8 bases, with 10 bases spanning the gap. CDR3 length: 11 amino acids. The CDR3 nucleotides are TGCAGTGCGGGGAGGAGGGGGGAGCTGTTTTTT. Translated: CSAGRRGELFF.

The genes are TRBV28 and TRBJ1-4, with D perhaps TRBD1 (6 bases). The germline CDR1 and CDR2 sequences are MDHEN and SYDVKM. This CDR3 spans 14 amino acids. V lost 2 bases and J lost 9, with 13 bases in between. The CDR3 sequence is CASSLARGFKKLFF. The CDR3 DNA follows: TGTGCCAGCAGTTTAGCCAGGGGATTTAAAAAACTGTTTTTT. The full variable domain, with the rest looked up from reference TRBV28 and TRBJ1-4, is DVKVTQSSRYLVKRTGEKVFLECVQDMDHENMFWYRQDPGLGLRLIYFSYDVKMKEKGDIPEGYSVSREKKERFSLILESASTNQTSMYLCASSLARGFKKLFFGSGTQLSVL.

This clone was observed a single time. The chain has TRBV24-1 and TRBJ2-3; no reliable D call. V lost 3 bases and J 0 bases, leaving 6 bases between the germline ends. This CDR3 is 14 amino acids long. Germline V lookup: CDR1 KGHDR, CDR2 SFDVKD. The CDR3 DNA reads TGTGCCACCAGTGATCCTTCTAGCACAGATACGCAGTATTTT. Its protein product is CATSDPSSTDTQYF.

J is TRBJ1-2 and V is TRBV29-1; D not resolved. Looked up from germline, CDR1 is SQVTM and CDR2 is ANQGSEA. V was shortened by 3 bases and J by 8 bases, with 16 bases between the two germline ends. The length of the CDR3 is 13 residues. The CDR3 coding sequence is TGCAGCGTTGACCGTGGGCCCCGGGCCGGCTACACCTTC. It encodes CSVDRGPRAGYTF. Looking up the rest from reference TRBV29-1 and TRBJ1-2 gives the full variable domain: SAVISQKPSRDICQRGTSLTIQCQVDSQVTMMFWYRQQPGQSLTLIATANQGSEATYESGFVIDKFPISRPNLTFSTLTVSNMSPEDSSIYLCSVDRGPRAGYTFGSGTRLTVV.